Listed here is a single T cell receptor (beta chain). As yet, its antigen is unknown. The assay was immunoSEQ multiplex PCR, and TCRdb's table has in-frame clones only and misses some. The sample contains about 210,000 clones, less than 95% of which appear only once. This entry belongs to a study of T cell responses to AZD1222 COVID-19 vaccine. Study observations and caveats: AZD1222 recipients seropositive at baseline numbered only five to seven.

The starting material was peripheral blood, obtained 28 days after the second dose of the MenACWY control vaccine. This TCR was sampled from an adult who received the MenACWY meningococcal vaccine as a control.

The CDR3 region has the DNA TGCGCCAGCAGCCAAGATCAATATAGCAATCAGCCCCAGCATTTT. As protein: CASSQDQYSNQPQHF. The rearrangement links TRBV4-1 to TRBJ1-5; unclear D gene. CDR1 is MGHRA, CDR2 YSYEKL, per germline. The CDR3 runs 15 residues. With 0 bases removed from V and 0 bases from J, the gap between germline ends came to 6 bases.